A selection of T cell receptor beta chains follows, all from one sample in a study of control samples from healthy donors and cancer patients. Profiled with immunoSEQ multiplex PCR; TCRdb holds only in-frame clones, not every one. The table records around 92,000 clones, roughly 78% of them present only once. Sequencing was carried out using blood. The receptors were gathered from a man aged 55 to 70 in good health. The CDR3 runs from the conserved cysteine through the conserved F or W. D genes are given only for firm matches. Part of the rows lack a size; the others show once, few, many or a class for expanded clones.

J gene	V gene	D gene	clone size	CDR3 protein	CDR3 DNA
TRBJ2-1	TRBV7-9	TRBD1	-	CASSGQGAGNEQFF	TGTGCCAGCAGCGGGCAGGGGGCGGGAAATGAGCAGTTCTTC
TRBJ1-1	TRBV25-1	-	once	CASSESLGTEAFF	TGTGCCAGCAGTGAATCTCTGGGCACTGAAGCTTTCTTT
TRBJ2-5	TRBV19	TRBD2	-	CASSSLRAGEGETQYF	TGTGCCAGTAGTTCCTTGAGGGCGGGAGAAGGTGAGACCCAGTACTTC
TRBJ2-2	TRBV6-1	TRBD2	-	CASSESGGGGPGGELFF	TGTGCCAGCAGTGAAAGCGGCGGGGGGGGGCCAGGCGGGGAGCTGTTTTTT
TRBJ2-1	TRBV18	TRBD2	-	CASSPLFAGGSYNEQFF	TGTGCCAGCTCACCCCTTTTCGCGGGGGGCTCCTACAATGAGCAGTTCTTC
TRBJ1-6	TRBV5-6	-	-	CASSLLVGGSPLHF	TGTGCCAGCAGCTTGTTGGTCGGGGGATCCCCCCTCCACTTT
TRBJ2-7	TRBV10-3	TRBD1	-	CAISGQGHSYEQYF	TGTGCCATCAGTGGACAGGGACACTCCTACGAGCAGTACTTC
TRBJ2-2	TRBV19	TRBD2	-	CASSLLARNTGELFF	TGTGCCAGTAGTCTACTAGCGCGGAACACCGGGGAGCTGTTTTTT
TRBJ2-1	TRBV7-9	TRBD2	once	CASSLNRGGEPGQFF	TGTGCCAGCAGCTTAAACCGGGGGGGGGAACCCGGGCAGTTCTTC
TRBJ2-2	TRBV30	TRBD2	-	CAWERGAGELFF	TGTGCCTGGGAACGGGGGGCCGGGGAGCTGTTTTTT
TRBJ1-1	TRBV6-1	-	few	CASSDSPAYEAFF	TGTGCCAGCAGTGATTCCCCTGCTTATGAAGCTTTCTTT
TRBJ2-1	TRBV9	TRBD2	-	CASSPTPLAGEFF	TGTGCCAGCAGCCCGACCCCCTTAGCGGGAGAGTTCTTC
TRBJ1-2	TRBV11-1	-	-	CASSQGPRGYTF	TGTGCCAGCAGCCAGGGACCTCGAGGCTACACCTTC
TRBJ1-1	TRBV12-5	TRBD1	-	CASAPFGQGRTEAFF	TGTGCTAGTGCCCCCTTTGGACAGGGACGGACTGAAGCTTTCTTT
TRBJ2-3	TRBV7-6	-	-	CASSGRQRAGSTDTQYF	TGTGCCAGCAGCGGAAGACAGCGCGCGGGGAGCACAGATACGCAGTATTTT
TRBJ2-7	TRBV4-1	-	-	CASSQDRVSYYEQYF	TGCGCCAGCAGCCAAGATCGGGTCAGTTACTACGAGCAGTACTTC
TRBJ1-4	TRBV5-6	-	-	CASSLGPGKKLFF	TGTGCCAGCAGCTTGGGGCCGGGGAAAAAACTGTTTTTT
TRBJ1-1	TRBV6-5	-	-	CASSGQGLNTEAFF	TGTGCCAGCAGCGGGCAGGGGCTTAACACTGAAGCTTTCTTT
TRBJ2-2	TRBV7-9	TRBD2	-	CASSSLGGGNTGELFF	TGTGCCAGCAGCTCCCTCGGCGGGGGGAACACCGGGGAGCTGTTTTTT
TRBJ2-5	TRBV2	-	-	CASSESRTIETQYF	TGTGCCAGCAGTGAATCTAGGACCATAGAGACCCAGTACTTC
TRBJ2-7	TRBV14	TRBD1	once	CASSQGQGGAYEQYF	TGTGCCAGCAGCCAAGGACAGGGGGGAGCCTACGAGCAGTACTTC
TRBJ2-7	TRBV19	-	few	CASSRSRDSYEQYF	TGTGCCAGTAGTAGGTCGAGAGACTCCTACGAGCAGTACTTC
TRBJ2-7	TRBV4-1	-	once	CASSQGTDTSYEQYF	TGCGCCAGCAGCCAAGGGACAGATACCTCCTACGAGCAGTACTTC
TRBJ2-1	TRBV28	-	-	CASRRRDRSYNEQFF	TGTGCCAGCAGAAGGAGGGATCGATCATACAATGAGCAGTTCTTC
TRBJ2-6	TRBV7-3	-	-	CASSLRGPQANVLTF	TGTGCCAGCAGCTTACGGGGTCCGCAGGCCAACGTCCTGACTTTC
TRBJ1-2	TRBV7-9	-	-	CASSLPGEVGYTF	TGTGCCAGCAGCTTACCAGGGGAAGTTGGCTACACCTTC
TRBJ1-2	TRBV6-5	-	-	CASSLGGGGYTF	TGTGCCAGCAGTTTGGGAGGCGGGGGCTACACCTTC
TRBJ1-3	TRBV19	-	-	CASRPIGNTIYF	TGTGCCAGTCGGCCTATCGGAAACACCATATATTTT
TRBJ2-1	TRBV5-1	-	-	CASSLEGLYNEQFF	TGCGCCAGCAGCTTGGAGGGACTCTACAATGAGCAGTTCTTC
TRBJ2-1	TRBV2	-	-	CASRDTRDEQFF	TGTGCCAGCAGGGACACAAGGGATGAGCAGTTCTTC
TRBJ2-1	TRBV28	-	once	CASSLGPSRQFF	TGTGCCAGCAGCTTAGGACCCTCGAGGCAGTTCTTC
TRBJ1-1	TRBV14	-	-	CASSQQGGDAFF	TGTGCCAGCAGCCAACAGGGAGGGGATGCTTTCTTT
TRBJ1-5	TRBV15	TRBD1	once	CATSYRGFEQPQHF	TGTGCCACCAGCTACAGGGGGTTCGAGCAGCCCCAGCATTTT
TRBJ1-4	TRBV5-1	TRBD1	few	CASSTGQLNEKLFF	TGCGCCAGCAGCACGGGACAGCTTAATGAAAAACTGTTTTTT
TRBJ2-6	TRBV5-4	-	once	CASSLVGTGANVLTF	TGTGCCAGCAGCTTGGTAGGGACTGGGGCCAACGTCCTGACTTTC
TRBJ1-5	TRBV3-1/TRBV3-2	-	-	CASSSTGNQPQHF	TGTGCCAGCAGCTCGACAGGAAATCAGCCCCAGCATTTT
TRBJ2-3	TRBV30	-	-	CASSANTDTQYF	TGTGCCTCTAGCGCCAACACAGATACGCAGTATTTT
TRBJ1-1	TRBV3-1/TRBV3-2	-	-	CASSSGTVNTEAFF	TGTGCCAGCAGCTCCGGGACGGTGAACACTGAAGCTTTCTTT
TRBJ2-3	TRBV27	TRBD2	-	CASSAYSGRASRPADTQYF	TGTGCCAGCAGTGCATATAGCGGGAGGGCCTCTCGACCAGCAGATACGCAGTATTTT
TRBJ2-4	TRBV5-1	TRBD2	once	CASSHTSALAKNIQYF	TGCGCCAGCAGCCATACTAGCGCTCTGGCCAAAAACATTCAGTACTTC
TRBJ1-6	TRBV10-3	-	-	CAISESNYSPLHF	TGTGCCATCAGTGAGTCTAACTATTCACCCCTCCACTTT
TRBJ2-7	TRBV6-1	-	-	CASSEALPRVFEQYF	TGTGCCAGCAGTGAAGCGCTTCCCAGGGTATTCGAGCAGTACTTC
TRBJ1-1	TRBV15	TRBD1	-	CATSSLDRANTEAFF	TGTGCCACCAGCAGCCTGGACAGGGCGAACACTGAAGCTTTCTTT
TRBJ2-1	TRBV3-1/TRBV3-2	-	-	CASSESPYNEQFF	TGTGCCAGCAGCGAGAGCCCCTACAATGAGCAGTTCTTC
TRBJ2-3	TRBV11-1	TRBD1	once	CASSLEDRASTDTQYF	TGTGCCAGCAGCTTAGAGGACAGGGCTAGCACAGATACGCAGTATTTT
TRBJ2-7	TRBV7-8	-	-	CASSLGGRGGNGEQYF	TGTGCCAGCAGCTTAGGGGGGCGGGGAGGGAACGGCGAGCAGTACTTC
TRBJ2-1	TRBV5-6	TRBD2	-	CASSPGTSGKQFF	TGTGCCAGCAGCCCAGGGACTAGCGGAAAGCAGTTCTTC
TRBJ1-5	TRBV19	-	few	CASSNPSRGFSNQPQHF	TGTGCCAGTAGTAACCCGTCCAGGGGATTTAGCAATCAGCCCCAGCATTTT
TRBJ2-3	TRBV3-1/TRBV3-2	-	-	CASSLSTDTQYF	TGTGCCAGCAGCCTAAGCACAGATACGCAGTATTTT
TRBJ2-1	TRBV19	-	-	CASTIRGQGLDNEQFF	TGTGCCAGTACCATAAGAGGGCAGGGTCTGGACAATGAGCAGTTCTTC
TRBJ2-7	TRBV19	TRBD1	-	CASSIPGGKYEQYF	TGTGCCAGTAGTATACCAGGGGGCAAGTACGAGCAGTACTTC
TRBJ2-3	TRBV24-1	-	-	CATSDPGSTDTQYF	TGTGCCACCAGTGATCCGGGGAGCACAGATACGCAGTATTTT
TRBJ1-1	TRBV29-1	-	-	CSVSGGIPNTEAFF	TGCAGCGTCAGCGGGGGAATACCTAACACTGAAGCTTTCTTT
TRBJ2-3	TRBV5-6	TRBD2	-	CASSPRTSGADTQYF	TGTGCCAGCAGCCCGCGGACTAGCGGGGCAGATACGCAGTATTTT
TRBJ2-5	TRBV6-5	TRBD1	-	CASRSWDREETQYF	TGTGCCAGCAGAAGCTGGGACAGAGAAGAGACCCAGTACTTC
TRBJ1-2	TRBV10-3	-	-	CAISESEGYGYTF	TGTGCCATCAGTGAGTCGGAGGGTTATGGCTACACCTTC
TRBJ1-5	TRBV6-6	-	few	CASSYGLRGWQPQHF	TGTGCCAGCAGTTACGGTTTAAGGGGTTGGCAGCCCCAGCATTTT
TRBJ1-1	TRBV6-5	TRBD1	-	CASRMLRTGGTEAFF	TGTGCCAGCAGGATGCTTAGGACAGGGGGTACTGAAGCTTTCTTT